This T cell receptor (beta chain) was identified during a study of CD8 T cells in Susac syndrome. With random hexamers, reverse transcription was performed on about 0.5 to 1 ug of RNA. The amplification used immunoSEQ multiplex PCR on TCR beta CDR3; it spanned 54 Vbeta and 13 Jbeta. TCRdb re-called the immunoSEQ multiplex PCR reads through MiXCR, storing one row per CDR3 protein. The table records 150,000 to 200,000 distinct CDR3 sequences, around 94% of them present only once. This clonotype is a singleton in its sample. Sequencing input: CD4+ T cells from PBMCs. This clonotype was obtained from a human donor in good health.

CDR3 nucleotides: TGCAGTGCTAGCCGGGGGACACAAGAGACCCAGTACTTC. As protein: CSASRGTQETQYF. This sequence joins TRBV20-1 and TRBJ2-5; D possibly matches TRBD1 or TRBD2 (6 bases each). Trimming took 3 bases from V and 2 from J, leaving 10 bases between them. CDR1 is DFQATT and CDR2 is SNEGSKA in the germline V gene (reference sequence). This CDR3 is built from 13 residues.